These T cell receptor beta chains were read from a single sample in a study of Ad26.COV2.S vaccination and SARS-CoV-2 variants. Sequencing used immunoSEQ multiplex PCR; TCRdb keeps in-frame clones, though not all of them. Of about 350,000 clones in the sample, 75% to 90% were seen once. The specimen comprised peripheral blood, sampled in a trial of Ad26.COV2.S vaccine versus placebo. Every receptor here comes from a person between 18 and 59 years old who received the Ad26.COV2.S COVID-19 vaccine or a placebo. CDR3s include the opening cysteine and the closing phenylalanine or tryptophan. D genes are given only for firm matches. For some rows the clone size is stated as once, few or many, or as a class when expanded; others skip it.

J,D,V,size,DNA,CDR3
TRBJ2-5,.,TRBV11-2,.,TGTGCCAGCAGCTTATGGACGGAAGACCAAGAGACCCAGTACTTC,CASSLWTEDQETQYF
TRBJ1-1,.,TRBV29-1,.,TGCAGCGTTGGACCCATCTGGGGAGGTGTAAAGACTGAAGCTTTCTTT,CSVGPIWGGVKTEAFF
TRBJ2-7,TRBD2,TRBV9,.,TGTGCCAGCAGCCCCGGCGGGAGGGGATCCTACGAGCAGTACTTC,CASSPGGRGSYEQYF
TRBJ1-1,.,TRBV15,.,TGTGCCACCAGCAGCTCCGGGGGCTACACTGAAGCTTTCTTT,CATSSSGGYTEAFF
TRBJ1-2,.,TRBV4-2,.,TGTGCCAGCAGCCAAGATTTCCAGGGGCATGGCTACACCTTC,CASSQDFQGHGYTF
TRBJ1-5,TRBD1,TRBV18,.,TGTGCCAGCTCACTTGGGACAGGCGATAGCAATCAGCCCCAGCATTTT,CASSLGTGDSNQPQHF
TRBJ1-2,TRBD1,TRBV2,.,TGTGCCAGCATAGGGACAGGGGTTGGCTATGGCTACACCTTC,CASIGTGVGYGYTF
TRBJ1-1,.,TRBV12-3/TRBV12-4,.,TGTGCCAGCAGTCCCCGTCTGAACACTGAAGCTTTCTTT,CASSPRLNTEAFF
TRBJ1-3,.,TRBV9,few,TGTGCCAGCAGCGGTCCGTCGGCCTCTGGAAACACCATATATTTT,CASSGPSASGNTIYF
TRBJ2-6,.,TRBV7-8,.,TGTGCCAGCAGCACCGGGACAATCGGCTCTGGGGCCAACGTCCTGACTTTC,CASSTGTIGSGANVLTF
TRBJ2-4,.,TRBV5-6,few,TGTGCCAGCAGCTTCGGGGCTGGGGAAGCCAAAAACATTCAGTACTTC,CASSFGAGEAKNIQYF
TRBJ2-7,TRBD1,TRBV4-3,.,TGCGCCAGCAGCCAAGAGGGGACAGGGGGCTTCCACGAGCAGTACTTC,CASSQEGTGGFHEQYF
TRBJ2-5,TRBD1,TRBV24-1,.,TGTGCCACCAGCCGGACAGGGGGTAGTTTGGAGACCCAGTACTTC,CATSRTGGSLETQYF
TRBJ2-3,.,TRBV4-2,.,TGTGCCAGCAGCCCCCGGACAGTGGGAGATACGCAGTATTTT,CASSPRTVGDTQYF